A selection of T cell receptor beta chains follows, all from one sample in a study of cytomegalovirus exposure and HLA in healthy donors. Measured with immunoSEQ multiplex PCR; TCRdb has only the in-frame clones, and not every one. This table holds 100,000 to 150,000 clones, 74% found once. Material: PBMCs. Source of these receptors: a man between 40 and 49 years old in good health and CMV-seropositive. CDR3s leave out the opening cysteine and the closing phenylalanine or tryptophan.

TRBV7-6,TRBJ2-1,ASSSELAAEQF
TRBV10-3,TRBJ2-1,AIGRTGSLLYNEQF
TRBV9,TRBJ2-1,ASNRLSNEQF
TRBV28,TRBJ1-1,ASSLWVDREMNTEAF
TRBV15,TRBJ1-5,ATSRDVTGDQPQH
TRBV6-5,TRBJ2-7,ASIPSGGGGYEQY
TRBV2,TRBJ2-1,ASSETSGGGNEQF
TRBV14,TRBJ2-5,ASSHHGQEGETQY
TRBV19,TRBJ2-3,ASKKGGTDTQY
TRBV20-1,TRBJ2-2,SASYAGELF
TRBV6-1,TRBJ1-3,ASRTDGNTIY
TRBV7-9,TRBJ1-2,ASSLEGQFPGYGYT
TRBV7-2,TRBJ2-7,ASSLTAGGPGEQY
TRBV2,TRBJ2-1,ASRGDRDNEQF
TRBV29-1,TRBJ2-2,SVLPGGRTGELF
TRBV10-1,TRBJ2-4,ASSEGIGSAVAKNIQY
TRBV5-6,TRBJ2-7,ASRGSGRAFEQY
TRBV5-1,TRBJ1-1,ASSPRQGAVSNTEAF
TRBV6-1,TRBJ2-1,ASSGRRGGNEQF
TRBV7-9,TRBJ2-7,ASSLTLRVEQY
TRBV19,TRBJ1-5,ATLARGLSNQPQH
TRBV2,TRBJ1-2,ASKTGTDNYGYT
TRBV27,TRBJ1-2,ASSHPGAGYT
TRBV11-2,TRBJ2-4,ASSRGGPGVSSIQY
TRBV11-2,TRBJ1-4,ASSLGTGGEKLF
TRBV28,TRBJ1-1,ASSRVNTEAF